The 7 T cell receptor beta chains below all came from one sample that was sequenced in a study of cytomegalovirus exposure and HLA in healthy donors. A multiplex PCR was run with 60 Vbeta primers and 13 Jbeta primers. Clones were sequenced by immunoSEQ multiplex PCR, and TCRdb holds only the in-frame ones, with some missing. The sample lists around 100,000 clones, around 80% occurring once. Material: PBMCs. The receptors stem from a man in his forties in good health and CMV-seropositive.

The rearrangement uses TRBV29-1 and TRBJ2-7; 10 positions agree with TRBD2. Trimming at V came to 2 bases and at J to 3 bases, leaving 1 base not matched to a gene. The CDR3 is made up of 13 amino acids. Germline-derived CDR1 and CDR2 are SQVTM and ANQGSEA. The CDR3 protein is CSVELAGVYEQYF. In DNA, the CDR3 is TGCAGCGTTGAACTAGCGGGAGTCTACGAGCAGTACTTC.

The CDR3 loop reads CASSPQGKETQYF. The CDR3 DNA follows: TGTGCCAGCAGCCCACAGGGAAAAGAGACCCAGTACTTC. The chain recombines TRBV6-1 with TRBJ2-5; a possible D gene is TRBD1 (6 bases). Germline CDR1 reads MNHNS; CDR2 reads SASEGT. Trimming removed 6 bases from V and 3 bases from J, with 11 bases in between. The length of the CDR3 is 13 residues.

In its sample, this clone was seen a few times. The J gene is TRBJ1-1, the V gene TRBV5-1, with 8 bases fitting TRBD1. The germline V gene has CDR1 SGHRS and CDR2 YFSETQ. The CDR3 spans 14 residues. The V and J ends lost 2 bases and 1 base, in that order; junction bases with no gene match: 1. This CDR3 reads CASSFGQGNTEAFF. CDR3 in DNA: TGCGCCAGCAGCTTTGGACAGGGGAACACTGAAGCTTTCTTT. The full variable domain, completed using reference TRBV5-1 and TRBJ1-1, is KAGVTQTPRYLIKTRGQQVTLSCSPISGHRSVSWYQQTPGQGLQFLFEYFSETQRNKGNFPGRFSGRQFSNSRSEMNVSTLELGDSALYLCASSFGQGNTEAFFGQGTRLTVV.

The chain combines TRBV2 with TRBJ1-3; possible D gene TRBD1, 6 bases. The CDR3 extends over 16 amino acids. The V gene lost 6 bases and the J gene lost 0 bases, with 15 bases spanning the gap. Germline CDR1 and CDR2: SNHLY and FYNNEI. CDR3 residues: CASRGTPSLSGNTIYF. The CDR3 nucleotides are TGTGCCAGCAGAGGGACACCTAGCCTCTCTGGAAACACCATATATTTT.

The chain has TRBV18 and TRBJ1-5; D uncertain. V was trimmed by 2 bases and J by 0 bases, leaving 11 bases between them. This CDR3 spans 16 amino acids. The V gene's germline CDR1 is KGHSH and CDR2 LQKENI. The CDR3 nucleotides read TGTGCCAGCTCACCATTCGGAGCCCTTAGCAATCAGCCCCAGCATTTT. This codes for CASSPFGALSNQPQHF.

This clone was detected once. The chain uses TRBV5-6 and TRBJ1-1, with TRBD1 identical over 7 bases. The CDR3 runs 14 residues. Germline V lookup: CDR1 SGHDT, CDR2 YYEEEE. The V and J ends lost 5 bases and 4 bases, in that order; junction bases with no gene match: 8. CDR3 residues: CASRYDRVATEAFF. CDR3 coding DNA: TGTGCCAGCAGATACGACAGGGTCGCCACTGAAGCTTTCTTT.

The CDR3 sequence is CASRPRGGLNEQFF. The CDR3 nucleotides are TGTGCCAGCAGGCCCCGGGGGGGCCTCAATGAGCAGTTCTTC. This chain connects TRBV6-5 to TRBJ2-1; 8 bases map to TRBD2. CDR3 size: 14 residues. CDR1 MNHEY and CDR2 SVGAGI come from the germline V gene. V dropped 6 bases and J dropped 6; count of bases not matched to a gene: 7.